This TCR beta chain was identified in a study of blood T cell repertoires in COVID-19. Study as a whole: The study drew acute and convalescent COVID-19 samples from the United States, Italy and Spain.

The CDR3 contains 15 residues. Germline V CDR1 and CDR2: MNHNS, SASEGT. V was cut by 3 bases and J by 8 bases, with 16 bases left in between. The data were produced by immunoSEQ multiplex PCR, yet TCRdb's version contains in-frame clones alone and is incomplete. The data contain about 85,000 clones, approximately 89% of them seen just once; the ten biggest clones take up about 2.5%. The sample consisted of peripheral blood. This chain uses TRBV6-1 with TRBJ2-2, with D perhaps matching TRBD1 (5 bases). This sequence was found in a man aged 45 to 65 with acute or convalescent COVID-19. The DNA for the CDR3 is TGTGCCAGCAGTGAGGTCCAGGGCCTTGGAGGGGAGCTGTTTTTT. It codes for CASSEVQGLGGELFF.